The 30 T cell receptor beta chains below come from one sample, sequenced in a study of response to subunit inactivated influenza vaccine. TCRdb re-called the RT-PCR reads with MiXCR, one entry per CDR3 protein. The data hold 500,000 to 600,000 distinct CDR3 sequences, with approximately 15% observed a single time. The sample consisted of PBMCs from blood, taken 11 to 12 days after vaccination. These receptors all come from a man aged 45-65 years who received an inactivated influenza vaccine.

A few counts support this clonotype. This chain joins TRBV7-6 and TRBJ2-3, with D possibly matching TRBD2 (6 bases). The CDR3 loop spans 15 amino acids. CDR1 and CDR2 (germline): SGHVS, FNYEAQ. V lost 2 bases to trimming and J lost 3 bases, with 12 bases between them. The CDR3 bases are TGTGCCAGCAGCTTAATTGGGACTGAAACAGATACGCAGTATTTT. Translation gives CASSLIGTETDTQYF.

This clonotype was counted only a few times. The rearrangement links TRBV20-1 to TRBJ2-1, with TRBD1 matching over 10 bases. Per the germline V gene, CDR1 is DFQATT and CDR2 is SNEGSKA (reference sequence). This CDR3 has 13 residues. J lost 2 bases, V lost 7 bases, and 2 bases had no gene match. For the CDR3, the DNA is TGCAGTGTGACAGGGGGCCCCTACAATGAGCAGTTCTTC. It specifies CSVTGGPYNEQFF.

This clonotype came up a few times. CDR3 sequence (DNA): TGTGCCATCAGTCGTTTGGGTGGCTGGGAGACCCAGTACTTC. Translating gives CAISRLGGWETQYF. The V call is TRBV10-3, the J call TRBJ2-5; D remains ambiguous. CDR1 ENHRY and CDR2 SYGVKD come from the germline V gene. V gave up 5 bases and J gave up 5 bases, with 15 bases separating them. CDR3 length equals 14 residues.

This clonotype showed up just a few times. The gene calls are TRBV6-6 and TRBJ1-2; D is unclear. The germline CDR1 and CDR2 sequences are MNHNY and SVGAGI (reference sequence). The CDR3 spans 13 residues. V lost 6 bases to trimming and J lost 5 bases, with 13 bases between them. DNA of the CDR3: TGTGCCAGCAGGGTAGACACGATATATGGCTACACCTTC. Amino acid sequence: CASRVDTIYGYTF.

This clonotype was detected many times. The chain combines TRBV9 with TRBJ2-1, with D uncertain. V lost 0 bases and J lost 0, with 7 bases in between. This CDR3 spans 15 amino acids. CDR1 SGDLS and CDR2 YYNGEE come from the germline V gene. CDR3 bases: TGTGCCAGCAGCGTAGGGCTGCGCTCCTACAATGAGCAGTTCTTC. Translating it yields CASSVGLRSYNEQFF.

At least ten counts were recorded for this clonotype. The V and J genes are TRBV3-1 and TRBJ2-1; D remains ambiguous. Germline CDR1 and CDR2: LGHDT and YNNKEL (reference sequence). The CDR3 has 12 amino acids. V was pared by 4 bases and J by 6 bases, with 7 bases between. This CDR3 is CASSPRRNEQFF. For the CDR3, the DNA is TGTGCCAGCAGCCCCCGGCGCAATGAGCAGTTCTTC.

This clonotype was counted ten times or more. J is TRBJ2-1 and V is TRBV7-9; 10 nucleotides line up with TRBD1. This CDR3 has 17 residues. The germline V gene encodes CDR1 SEHNR and CDR2 FQNEAQ (reference sequence). The V and J ends lost 5 bases and 5 bases, in that order; junction bases with no gene match: 12. The CDR3 loop is CASSPRDRGRRNNEQFF. The CDR3 coding sequence is TGTGCCAGCAGCCCTAGGGACAGGGGTCGCAGGAACAATGAGCAGTTCTTC.

The CDR3 loop reads CASSKMSSGNTIYF. Here the CDR3 DNA reads TGTGCCAGTAGTAAAATGAGCTCTGGAAACACCATATATTTT. V gene TRBV19 combines with J gene TRBJ1-3, with D unclear. Germline CDR1 is LNHDA and CDR2 is SQIVND (reference sequence). The CDR3 has 14 residues. V lost 4 bases and J 0 bases, leaving 7 bases between the germline ends.

This chain joins TRBV11-1 and TRBJ2-1; the match to TRBD2 covers 9 bases. Germline CDR1 is SGHAT and CDR2 is FQDESV (reference sequence). Trimming cost V 3 bases and J 9 bases; bases outside gene matches: 6. The CDR3 is 14 amino acids. CDR3 coding DNA: TGTGCCAGCAGCTTTCGTAGCGGGAGCCCTGAGCAGTTCTTC. This translates into CASSFRSGSPEQFF. The full variable domain, rest sourced from reference TRBV11-1 and TRBJ2-1, is EAEVAQSPRYKITEKSQAVAFWCDPISGHATLYWYRQILGQGPELLVQFQDESVVDDSQLPKDRFSAERLKGVDSTLKIQPAELGDSAMYLCASSFRSGSPEQFFGPGTRLTVL.

In its sample, this clonotype was seen a few times. This rearrangement joins TRBV9 to TRBJ2-7; TRBD1 aligns across 10 bases. The CDR3 totals 13 residues. V lost 3 bases, J lost 6 bases, and 3 bases stayed unmatched. From germline, CDR1 is SGDLS and CDR2 YYNGEE. The CDR3 region has the DNA TGTGCCAGCAGCGAGACAGGGGGCGCCGAGCAGTACTTC. Encoded protein: CASSETGGAEQYF.

This clonotype was seen a handful of times. The rearrangement joins TRBV5-5 to TRBJ2-7, with 8 bases identical to TRBD2. The germline CDR1 and CDR2 sequences are SGHKS and YYEKEE (reference sequence). The trim removed 2 bases at V and 6 bases at J, leaving 19 bases unmatched. This CDR3 spans 18 amino acids. The CDR3 here is CASSLVFRLAAGEFEQYF. The CDR3 nucleotides are TGTGCCAGCAGCTTAGTTTTTCGGCTTGCAGCGGGAGAATTCGAGCAGTACTTC.

Many counts were recorded for this clonotype. This chain connects TRBV6-5 to TRBJ2-2; D remains unclear. CDR1 is MNHEY, CDR2 SVGAGI, per germline. The CDR3 runs 14 residues. V gave up 0 bases and J gave up 7 bases, with 9 bases separating them. The DNA for the CDR3 is TGTGCCAGCAGTTACTCATTTTGGGGCGGGGAGCTGTTTTTT. The encoded protein is CASSYSFWGGELFF.

This rearrangement joins TRBV9 to TRBJ2-2, with 7 nucleotides matching TRBD2. Germline values: CDR1 SGDLS, CDR2 YYNGEE. Losses at the gene ends were 4 bases for V and 5 bases for J; bases not matched to a gene: 8. The CDR3 runs to 15 residues. CDR3 region: CASSPREGPTGELFF. DNA of the CDR3: TGTGCCAGCAGCCCCAGGGAGGGCCCAACCGGGGAGCTGTTTTTT.

Ten or more counts support this clonotype. The chain joins TRBV28 to TRBJ1-4; TRBD1 aligns across 8 bases. The CDR3 totals 14 residues. V dropped 3 bases and J dropped 7; count of bases not matched to a gene: 4. The germline V gene encodes CDR1 MDHEN and CDR2 SYDVKM. In nucleotides, the CDR3 is TGTGCCAGCAGTTTCAGGGGGCCTGGTGAAAAACTGTTTTTT. Translated: CASSFRGPGEKLFF.

This clonotype was detected a few times. The rearrangement links TRBV4-3 to TRBJ2-1; 9 bases align to TRBD2. Looked up from germline, CDR1 is LGHNA and CDR2 is YSLEER. This CDR3 spans 15 amino acids. With 3 bases clipped from V and 9 bases from J, the junction kept 9 bases outside the gene matches. CDR3 loop: CASSHKLAGGLEQFF. CDR3 DNA sequence: TGCGCCAGCAGCCACAAATTGGCGGGAGGGCTTGAGCAGTTCTTC.

The chain is built from TRBV5-1 and TRBJ2-2, with a possible D match to TRBD1 (5 bases). This CDR3 region has 14 residues. CDR1 and CDR2 from the germline V gene are SGHRS and YFSETQ. Trimming removed 4 bases from V and 6 bases from J, with 13 bases in between. Here the CDR3 reads CASSPTTDPGELFF. The CDR3 coding sequence is TGCGCCAGCAGCCCAACGACAGACCCCGGGGAGCTGTTTTTT.

The V call is TRBV4-3, the J call TRBJ2-1; 7 bases agree with TRBD1. CDR1 is LGHNA and CDR2 is YSLEER in the germline V gene. The CDR3 runs 15 residues. J was trimmed by 4 bases and V by 0 bases; bases with no gene match: 3. The CDR3 protein is CASSQDLGQYNEQFF. CDR3 nucleotide sequence: TGCGCCAGCAGCCAAGATTTGGGACAGTACAATGAGCAGTTCTTC.

The V gene is TRBV20-1, the J gene TRBJ2-1; 9 bases align to TRBD1. CDR1 is DFQATT, CDR2 SNEGSKA, per germline (reference sequence). J was trimmed by 0 bases and V by 4 bases; bases with no gene match: 7. This CDR3 spans 16 amino acids. The chain's CDR3 is CSANTGTGSSYNEQFF. CDR3 DNA sequence: TGCAGTGCTAACACTGGGACAGGGAGCTCCTACAATGAGCAGTTCTTC.

This clonotype has just a few counts. The CDR3 spells CASSPNPTGTEAFF. The DNA of the CDR3 is TGTGCCAGCAGTCCGAACCCGACAGGGACAGAAGCTTTCTTT. The V gene is TRBV12-3 or TRBV12-4, the J gene TRBJ1-1, with 7 bases aligning to TRBD1. The V segment lost 5 bases and the J segment 8 bases; nucleotides outside the gene matches: 11. CDR3 size: 14 residues.

The rearrangement joins TRBV20-1 to TRBJ2-5, with D uncertain. Germline loops: CDR1 DFQATT, CDR2 SNEGSKA (reference sequence). With 5 bases removed from V and 4 bases from J, the gap between germline ends came to 8 bases. The CDR3 runs 11 residues. The CDR3 is CSALGRETQYF. DNA for the CDR3: TGCAGTGCTCTGGGAAGAGAGACCCAGTACTTC.

The rearrangement uses TRBV14 and TRBJ2-3; D gene ambiguous. Between the trimmed V and J ends, which lost 1 base and 1 base, there was a span of 6 bases. The CDR3 runs to 14 residues. Looked up from germline, CDR1 is SGHDN and CDR2 is FVKESK. In DNA form, the CDR3 reads TGTGCCAGCAGCCAAGTAGCTGGCACAGATACGCAGTATTTT. As protein: CASSQVAGTDTQYF.

This chain joins TRBV28 and TRBJ2-1; D remains unclear. The CDR3 extends over 13 amino acids. Trimming shortened V by 6 bases and J by 0 bases, and 6 bases separated the two germline ends. Germline V gene lookup returns CDR1 MDHEN and CDR2 SYDVKM. Written as DNA, the CDR3 is TGTGCCAGCAGGAGTTTCTCCTACAATGAGCAGTTCTTC. It is translated as CASRSFSYNEQFF.

The chain uses TRBV2 and TRBJ1-1; 10 bases fit TRBD1. The CDR3 spans 13 residues. CDR1 and CDR2 (germline): SNHLY, FYNNEI. Germline trimming cut 8 bases from V and 4 bases from J; bases unmatched to any gene: 4. The CDR3 sequence is CASGGTGVTEAFF. CDR3 DNA sequence: TGTGCCAGCGGGGGGACAGGGGTCACTGAAGCTTTCTTT.

The table lists this clonotype with a few counts. The rearrangement links TRBV7-9 to TRBJ1-3; 7 bases fit TRBD1. This CDR3 region has 15 residues. Trimming cost V 7 bases and J 0 bases; bases outside gene matches: 6. In germline, CDR1 is SEHNR, CDR2 FQNEAQ (reference sequence). The CDR3 DNA follows: TGTGCCAGCAACCCGGGACAGATCTCTGGAAACACCATATATTTT. The encoded protein is CASNPGQISGNTIYF.

CDR3 sequence: CASGIAGGYQETQYF. CDR3 in DNA: TGTGCCAGCGGAATAGCGGGGGGATACCAAGAGACCCAGTACTTC. This chain connects TRBV12-3 or TRBV12-4 to TRBJ2-5; 10 bases agree with TRBD2. The CDR3 has 15 amino acids. With V trimmed by 8 bases and J by 0 bases, 6 bases remained unmatched.

This clonotype has at least ten counts. This chain links TRBV5-1 with TRBJ2-7, with D uncertain. The V gene's germline CDR1 is SGHRS and CDR2 YFSETQ. Trimming shortened V by 2 bases and J by 7 bases, and 13 bases separated the two germline ends. The CDR3 loop spans 13 amino acids. The CDR3 protein is CASSFTDPREQYF. The CDR3 coding sequence is TGCGCCAGCAGCTTTACCGACCCTCGGGAGCAGTACTTC.

This clonotype has ten or more counts. This chain joins TRBV20-1 and TRBJ2-3; D unclear. Trimming took off 1 base at V and 2 bases at J, with 4 bases between the two ends. This CDR3 is 12 amino acids long. From germline, CDR1 is DFQATT and CDR2 SNEGSKA (reference sequence). The CDR3 here is CSARGVTDTQYF. The DNA of the CDR3 is TGCAGTGCTAGAGGGGTCACAGATACGCAGTATTTT.

This clonotype has a handful of counts. This chain joins TRBV20-1 and TRBJ2-1; either TRBD1 or TRBD2 may supply D (5 bases each). Deletions cut 2 bases from V and 0 bases from J, with 11 bases between. This CDR3 is built from 15 residues. CDR1 DFQATT and CDR2 SNEGSKA come from the germline V gene (reference sequence). CDR3 sequence (DNA): TGCAGTGCTAGACCCGGGGCCATCTCCTACAATGAGCAGTTCTTC. Translated, it gives CSARPGAISYNEQFF.

This clonotype was seen a handful of times. This rearrangement joins TRBV7-2 to TRBJ2-1; 7 nucleotides match TRBD2. CDR3 length: 14 residues. Germline V lookup: CDR1 SGHTA, CDR2 FQGNSA. V lost 5 bases to trimming and J lost 9 bases; unmatched junction nucleotides: 10. CDR3 in DNA: TGTGCCAGCAGCCTGACTAGCAGGGCCGGTGAGCAGTTCTTC. Protein sequence: CASSLTSRAGEQFF.

The chain employs TRBV6-2 or TRBV6-3 and TRBJ2-1; 9 nucleotides align to TRBD2. Germline-derived CDR1 and CDR2 are MNHEY and SVGEGT. The CDR3 has 18 residues. V gave up 3 bases and J gave up 0 bases; unmatched junction bases: 9. As DNA, the CDR3 is TGTGCCAGCAGTTATATGCTAGCGGGAACCATCTCCTACAATGAGCAGTTCTTC. As protein: CASSYMLAGTISYNEQFF.